The rows below give T cell receptor beta chains drawn from one sample of a study of T cells in Graves' hyperthyroidism and ophthalmopathy. TCRdb reanalysed the multiplex PCR reads using MiXCR and keeps one entry per CDR3 protein. The sample holds 400,000 to 450,000 distinct CDR3 sequences, over 12% seen once. Sample: blood. These receptors originate from a man between 18 and 35 years old with Graves' ophthalmopathy. The CDR3 runs from the conserved cysteine through the conserved F or W. D genes are given only for firm matches. Clone size is not always given. Where it is, it says once, few, many or a class for expanded clones.

cdr3_length clone_size j_call d_call v_call cdr3_aa cdr3_nt
15 many TRBJ2-7 TRBD1 TRBV12-3/TRBV12-4 CASKIPGTGGHEQYF TGTGCCAGCAAAATCCCTGGGACAGGGGGCCACGAGCAGTACTTC
13 many TRBJ1-2 TRBD1 TRBV5-1 CASSSGQAYGYTF TGCGCCAGCAGCTCGGGACAGGCCTATGGCTACACCTTC
17 few TRBJ1-4 TRBD1 TRBV5-1 CASSSTGGAATNEKLFF TGCGCCAGCAGCTCGACAGGGGGCGCAGCAACTAATGAAAAACTGTTTTTT
13 few TRBJ1-1 - TRBV12-5 CASGPGFGTEAFF TGTGCTAGTGGTCCAGGGTTCGGCACTGAAGCTTTCTTT
17 - TRBJ2-2 - TRBV7-9 CASSKTRRDLNTGELFF TGTGCCAGCAGTAAAACGAGACGGGACCTGAACACCGGGGAGCTGTTTTTT
15 many TRBJ1-5 TRBD1 TRBV3-1 CASSRGTGVNQPQHF TGTGCCAGCAGCCGCGGGACAGGGGTAAATCAGCCCCAGCATTTT
15 - TRBJ2-1 TRBD2 TRBV7-3 CASSYGTSGSNEQFF TGTGCCAGCAGCTACGGGACTAGCGGGAGCAATGAGCAGTTCTTC
13 many TRBJ2-1 - TRBV5-1 CASSLAGLSGQFF TGCGCCAGCAGCTTGGCCGGGCTCTCAGGGCAGTTCTTC
15 - TRBJ2-3 TRBD2 TRBV6-1 CASILLAGGPDTQYF TGTGCCAGCATACTATTGGCGGGGGGGCCGGATACGCAGTATTTT
14 many TRBJ2-1 TRBD2 TRBV7-2 CASSTTGTSNEQFF TGTGCCAGCAGCACCACCGGGACTAGCAATGAGCAGTTCTTC
14 many TRBJ2-7 TRBD1 TRBV9 CASSVATGSYEQYF TGTGCCAGCAGCGTCGCGACAGGGAGTTACGAGCAGTACTTC
12 - TRBJ1-5 - TRBV29-1 CSVGQLNQPQHF TGCAGCGTTGGGCAGCTCAATCAGCCCCAGCATTTT
13 - TRBJ2-7 - TRBV20-1 CSAPWTESYEQYF TGCAGTGCTCCCTGGACAGAATCCTACGAGCAGTACTTC
13 - TRBJ2-5 - TRBV20-1 CSARRTAQKTQYF TGCAGTGCTAGACGGACAGCCCAAAAGACCCAGTACTTC
16 many TRBJ2-1 TRBD2 TRBV7-6 CASSSLGAGGQGEQFF TGTGCCAGCAGCTCCCTGGGAGCGGGGGGGCAGGGTGAGCAGTTCTTC
13 few TRBJ2-3 - TRBV25-1 CASSDGGQDTQYF TGTGCCAGCAGTGACGGGGGGCAAGATACGCAGTATTTT
15 many TRBJ2-7 TRBD1 TRBV7-9 CASSPRTGGLYEQYF TGTGCCAGCAGCCCTCGGACAGGGGGTTTATACGAGCAGTACTTC